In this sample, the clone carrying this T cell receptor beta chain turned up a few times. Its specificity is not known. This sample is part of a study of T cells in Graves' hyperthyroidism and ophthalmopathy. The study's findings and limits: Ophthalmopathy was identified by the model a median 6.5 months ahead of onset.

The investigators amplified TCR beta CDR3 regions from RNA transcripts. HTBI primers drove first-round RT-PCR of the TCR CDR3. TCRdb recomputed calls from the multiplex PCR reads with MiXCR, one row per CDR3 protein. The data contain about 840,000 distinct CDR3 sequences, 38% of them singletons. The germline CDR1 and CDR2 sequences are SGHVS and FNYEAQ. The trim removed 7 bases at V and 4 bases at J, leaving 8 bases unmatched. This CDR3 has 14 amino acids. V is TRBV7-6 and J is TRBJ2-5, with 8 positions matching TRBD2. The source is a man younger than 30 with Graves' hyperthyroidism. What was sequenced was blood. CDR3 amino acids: CASTPSGGTETQYF. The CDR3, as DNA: TGTGCCAGCACTCCGTCGGGAGGGACAGAGACCCAGTACTTC.